This T cell receptor beta chain was obtained from a study of blood T cell repertoires in COVID-19. Whole-study context: The United States, Italy and Spain provided the acute and convalescent COVID-19 samples.

Libraries were prepared by immunoSEQ multiplex PCR; TCRdb keeps only in-frame clonotypes and omits some of them. The table lists approximately 240,000 clones, roughly 82% of them singletons, with 4.5% to 5% in the top ten. The CDR3 covers 16 residues. In germline, CDR1 is DFQATT, CDR2 SNEGSKA (reference sequence). Trimming stripped 3 bases from V and 4 bases from J, with 16 bases between. What was sequenced was peripheral blood. The clonotype comes from an elderly woman with active or convalescent COVID-19. The chain links TRBV20-1 to TRBJ1-6; D is ambiguous. This CDR3 reads CSASLGAAVYNSPLHF. The CDR3 DNA sequence: TGCAGTGCTAGTCTGGGAGCGGCAGTTTATAATTCACCCCTCCACTTT.